The 16 T cell receptor beta chains below come from one sample, sequenced in a study of shared clonotypes between healthy human individuals. Sequencing was performed with immunoSEQ multiplex PCR; in TCRdb, only in-frame clones are kept and a portion is missing. The sample holds hundreds of thousands of clones, about 95% seen once. Naive CD8 cells were CD45RO-negative, positively selected for CCR7, excluding terminally differentiated effector memory CD45RA+ cells. Sequenced: naive CD8+ T cells sorted from blood. The receptors derive from a woman aged 25 to 39 in good health.

V is TRBV2 and J is TRBJ2-7; the match to TRBD2 covers 14 bases. Trimming cost V 6 bases and J 1 base; bases outside gene matches: 8. Germline CDR1 SNHLY, CDR2 FYNNEI. The CDR3 has 17 residues. DNA for the CDR3: TGTGCCAGCAGCCGGGGACTAGCGGGAGTCAGGTCCTACGAGCAGTACTTC. It codes for CASSRGLAGVRSYEQYF. Based on the CDR3 plus reference TRBV2 and TRBJ2-7, the full variable domain is EPEVTQTPSHQVTQMGQEVILRCVPISNHLYFYWYRQILGQKVEFLVSFYNNEISEKSEIFDDQFSVERPDGSNFTLKIRSTKLEDSAMYFCASSRGLAGVRSYEQYFGPGTRLTVT.

This chain connects TRBV28 to TRBJ2-1; 7 bases fit TRBD2. J gave up 3 bases and V 5 bases, and 10 bases lay outside the gene matches. Germline CDR1 MDHEN, CDR2 SYDVKM. This CDR3 spans 16 amino acids. Written as DNA, the CDR3 is TGTGCCAGCAGTGGGGGGTGGAGCGGGAACTACAATGAGCAGTTCTTC. This encodes CASSGGWSGNYNEQFF.

The chain links TRBV2 to TRBJ1-1; weak D call: TRBD1 (6 bases). The CDR3 has 11 residues. Trimming cost V 6 bases and J 6 bases, with 8 bases left between them. CDR1 is SNHLY and CDR2 is FYNNEI in the germline V gene. The chain's CDR3 is CASRRGAEAFF. In DNA form, the CDR3 reads TGTGCCAGCAGGAGGGGGGCTGAAGCTTTCTTT.

This chain connects TRBV27 to TRBJ1-4; D perhaps matches TRBD1 (5 bases). CDR3 size: 14 residues. Deletions cut 2 bases from V and 8 bases from J, with 12 bases between. Per the germline V gene, CDR1 is MNHEY and CDR2 is SMNVEV (reference sequence). The CDR3 DNA reads TGTGCCAGCAGTTTAGTCGGGACGAGGGAAAAACTGTTTTTT. Its translation is CASSLVGTREKLFF.

The V gene is TRBV7-9, the J gene TRBJ2-7; weak D call: TRBD1 (6 bases). V was pared by 5 bases and J by 5 bases, with 16 bases between. The length of the CDR3 is 14 residues. Germline V gene sequence: CDR1 SEHNR, CDR2 FQNEAQ (reference sequence). The CDR3: CASSLFETGHEQYF. The CDR3 DNA is TGTGCCAGCAGCCTTTTCGAGACAGGACACGAGCAGTACTTC.

This clone was recorded only once. This rearrangement joins TRBV28 to TRBJ1-5; TRBD1 matches 7 bases. CDR1 is MDHEN, CDR2 SYDVKM, per germline. The CDR3 sequence is 14 residues long. The V segment lost 5 bases and the J segment 3 bases; nucleotides outside the gene matches: 4. CDR3 sequence (DNA): TGTGCCAGCAGTCCCACAGGGGACAATCAGCCCCAGCATTTT. Protein: CASSPTGDNQPQHF. Variable domain in full (rest from reference TRBV28 and TRBJ1-5): DVKVTQSSRYLVKRTGEKVFLECVQDMDHENMFWYRQDPGLGLRLIYFSYDVKMKEKGDIPEGYSVSREKKERFSLILESASTNQTSMYLCASSPTGDNQPQHFGDGTRLSIL.

This clone appeared a single time. Other nucleotide sequences from this sample produce the same CDR3. The CDR3 here is CASSSGLATYEQYF. The CDR3 nucleotides read TGTGCCAGCAGCTCGGGACTAGCAACCTACGAGCAGTACTTC. This rearrangement joins TRBV5-6 to TRBJ2-7; 9 bases agree with TRBD2. V shed 3 bases and J 2 bases; nucleotides not matched to a gene: 3. CDR1 SGHDT and CDR2 YYEEEE come from the germline V gene. The CDR3 sequence is 14 residues long.

The J gene is TRBJ1-1, the V gene TRBV28; 9 bases are shared with TRBD1. After removal of 0 bases from V and 8 bases from J, the junction contained 7 bases not matched to a gene. Germline loops: CDR1 MDHEN, CDR2 SYDVKM. CDR3 size: 15 residues. CDR3 nucleotide sequence: TGTGCCAGCAGTTTATGGGGGACAGGGAATATCGAAGCTTTCTTT. This sequence encodes CASSLWGTGNIEAFF.

V usage is TRBV28 and J usage is TRBJ1-2; D is undetermined. Trimming stripped 6 bases from V and 7 bases from J, with 18 bases between. Per the germline V gene, CDR1 is MDHEN and CDR2 is SYDVKM. This CDR3 region has 14 residues. For the CDR3, the DNA is TGTGCCAGCAGCGCCGGCACAGCTTTTTTTGGCTACACCTTC. Amino acid sequence: CASSAGTAFFGYTF.

V usage is TRBV30 and J usage is TRBJ1-1; D might be TRBD1 (5 bases). There are 12 residues in the CDR3. CDR1 is GTSNPN, CDR2 SVGIG, per germline (reference sequence). The CDR3 spells CVARVGGTEAFF. CDR3 DNA: TGTGTCGCGAGAGTGGGGGGCACTGAAGCTTTCTTT.

This clone was counted between two and nine times. V is TRBV28 and J is TRBJ1-1; D unresolved. Germline V gene data show CDR1 as MDHEN and CDR2 as SYDVKM. V lost 2 bases and J 0 bases, leaving 16 bases between the germline ends. The CDR3 loop spans 17 amino acids. CDR3 sequence (DNA): TGTGCCAGCAGTTTAATGGCTGGAGGAGAGATGAACACTGAAGCTTTCTTT. It yields the protein CASSLMAGGEMNTEAFF.

Turning to this clone: Other DNA variants within this sample encode the same CDR3. The chain links TRBV9 to TRBJ2-1; 11 nucleotides match TRBD2. CDR3 length: 15 amino acids. After removal of 2 bases from V and 4 bases from J, the junction contained 2 bases not matched to a gene. The germline gives CDR1 SGDLS, CDR2 YYNGEE. CDR3 protein: CASSVGLAEYNEQFF. CDR3 nucleotides: TGTGCCAGCAGCGTGGGACTAGCGGAATACAATGAGCAGTTCTTC.

This clone has more than one count but fewer than ten. The CDR3: CASSGGQANYGYTF. The CDR3 DNA reads TGTGCCAGCAGCGGAGGACAGGCGAACTATGGCTACACCTTC. This chain joins TRBV5-6 and TRBJ1-2; 7 bases match TRBD1. Per the germline V gene, CDR1 is SGHDT and CDR2 is YYEEEE. The CDR3 consists of 14 residues. Losses at the gene ends were 4 bases for V and 2 bases for J; bases not matched to a gene: 5.

The chain is built from TRBV6-1 and TRBJ2-7, with 7 bases fitting TRBD1. V shed 1 base and J 4 bases; nucleotides not matched to a gene: 4. This CDR3 spans 14 amino acids. From germline, CDR1 is MNHNS and CDR2 SASEGT. The DNA of the CDR3 is TGTGCCAGCAGTGAAGAGGGGACAGCTTACGAGCAGTACTTC. Translation gives CASSEEGTAYEQYF.

This chain joins TRBV28 and TRBJ2-7; 11 bases fit TRBD1. This CDR3 has 15 amino acids. Germline lookup yields CDR1 MDHEN and CDR2 SYDVKM. V was clipped by 2 bases and J by 6 bases; unmatched bases: 6. The CDR3 reads CASSLLGDRGTEQYF. The CDR3 DNA follows: TGTGCCAGCAGTTTACTAGGGGACAGGGGGACCGAGCAGTACTTC.

This clone was seen only once. The CDR3 DNA sequence: TGTGCCAGCAGCAGAACTCTAGCTGATGAGCAGTTCTTC. This translates into CASSRTLADEQFF. The genes are TRBV13 and TRBJ2-1, with a possible D match to TRBD2 (5 bases). This CDR3 spans 13 amino acids. V was shortened by 5 bases and J by 8 bases, with 13 bases between the two germline ends. Germline V lookup: CDR1 PRHDT, CDR2 FYEKMQ (reference sequence).